One sample yielded the 19 T cell receptor beta chains listed below, sequenced in a study of blood T cell repertoires in COVID-19. This table comes from immunoSEQ multiplex PCR, and its TCRdb copy is limited to in-frame clones, with some not included. The data hold approximately 190,000 clones, with about four fifths observed a single time. The sequenced material came from peripheral blood. These receptor sequences come from a woman between 55 and 75 years old with COVID-19, enrolled during active disease.

In this sample, this clone turned up once. The rearrangement uses TRBV10-1 and TRBJ1-5; 8 bases map to TRBD1. Germline assignment: CDR1 WNHNN and CDR2 SYGVQD (reference sequence). The V and J ends lost 6 bases and 0 bases, in that order; junction bases with no gene match: 13. The length of the CDR3 is 18 residues. CDR3 residues: CASRPDRAYQNSNQPQHF. CDR3 nucleotide sequence: TGCGCCAGCAGGCCGGACAGGGCCTACCAAAATAGCAATCAGCCCCAGCATTTT.

The V gene is TRBV5-1, the J gene TRBJ2-3; TRBD1 matches at 10 bases. The V gene's germline CDR1 is SGHRS and CDR2 YFSETQ. After removal of 2 bases from V and 6 bases from J, the junction contained 12 bases not matched to a gene. This CDR3 contains 17 residues. The CDR3 loop is CASSFRTGGIFMDTQYF. The CDR3, as DNA: TGCGCCAGCAGCTTTCGGACAGGGGGAATCTTTATGGATACGCAGTATTTT.

This sequence joins TRBV11-3 and TRBJ2-7, with 10 bases fitting TRBD1. Germline CDR1 reads SGHNT; CDR2 reads YENEEA. The CDR3 has 13 amino acids. V shed 5 bases, J shed 6 bases, and the junction held 4 bases outside the gene matches. CDR3 DNA: TGTGCCAGCAGCCAGGGACAGGGGTCCGAGCAGTACTTC. Amino acid sequence: CASSQGQGSEQYF.

The rearrangement links TRBV14 to TRBJ1-2; TRBD1 aligns across 7 bases. V dropped 7 bases and J dropped 4; count of bases not matched to a gene: 6. CDR3 size: 13 residues. The germline gives CDR1 SGHDN, CDR2 FVKESK. The CDR3 protein is CASNKGASYGYTF. For the CDR3, the DNA is TGTGCCAGCAACAAGGGGGCATCCTATGGCTACACCTTC.

V and J are TRBV2 and TRBJ1-6, with D hard to call. The CDR3 is 17 amino acids. Trimming took 6 bases from V and 10 from J, leaving 25 bases between them. Germline CDR1 SNHLY, CDR2 FYNNEI. The CDR3 DNA follows: TGTGCCAGCAGACGTTTCGCTACACGGGCGGGTAACTCACCCCTCCACTTT. Protein product: CASRRFATRAGNSPLHF.

V gene TRBV6-5 combines with J gene TRBJ1-4, with D perhaps TRBD1 (5 bases). Trimming removed 8 bases at V and 2 bases at J, with 15 bases between. This CDR3 comprises 15 residues. Germline-derived CDR1 and CDR2 are MNHEY and SVGAGI. The CDR3 spells CASRKRGVTNEKLFF. The CDR3 DNA reads TGTGCCAGCCGTAAGCGGGGGGTGACTAATGAAAAACTGTTTTTT.

V is TRBV6-6 and J is TRBJ2-7, with a weak D call TRBD1 (6 bases). The V end lost 4 bases, the J end lost 2 bases, and 18 bases lay between the germline ends. Looked up from germline, CDR1 is MNHNY and CDR2 is SVGAGI (reference sequence). The CDR3 is 16 amino acids. CDR3 DNA: TGTGCCAGCAGTTCACAACAACAGGGAGCAACCTACGAGCAGTACTTC. Translation gives CASSSQQQGATYEQYF.

This sequence joins TRBV10-3 and TRBJ2-7; D might be TRBD1 (5 bases). In germline, CDR1 is ENHRY, CDR2 SYGVKD. V shed 3 bases and J shed 0 bases, with 15 bases lying between them. The CDR3 sequence is 16 residues long. CDR3 DNA: TGTGCCATCAGTGAAATCTGGGGCACCAGCTCCTACGAGCAGTACTTC. Translated, it gives CAISEIWGTSSYEQYF.

This chain uses TRBV6-6 with TRBJ1-5; the D is unclear. CDR1 and CDR2 from the germline V gene are MNHNY and SVGAGI (reference sequence). V gave up 2 bases and J gave up 16 bases, with 12 bases separating them. The CDR3 totals 11 residues. For the CDR3, the DNA is TGTGCCAGCAGTTACGGCGGGGATTCTCATTTT. Translated, it gives CASSYGGDSHF.

This chain links TRBV3-1 (or the pseudogene TRBV3-2) with TRBJ2-1, with a weak D call TRBD1 (6 bases). Germline V gene sequence: CDR1 LGHDT, CDR2 YNNKEL (reference sequence). V gave up 6 bases and J gave up 3 bases, with 15 bases separating them. The CDR3 totals 15 residues. The CDR3 nucleotides are TGTGCCAGCAGTTGCATCCGGGACAACTACAATGAGCAGTTCTTC. Translated, it gives CASSCIRDNYNEQFF.

This clone turned up a few times. The rearrangement links TRBV10-3 to TRBJ2-1, with 12 bases fitting TRBD2. Germline CDR1 ENHRY, CDR2 SYGVKD. V shed 4 bases and J 4 bases; nucleotides not matched to a gene: 2. This CDR3 region has 15 residues. The CDR3 nucleotides are TGTGCCATCAGTGGGGGGACTAGCGGGTACAATGAGCAGTTCTTC. Translating it yields CAISGGTSGYNEQFF.

The genes are TRBV30 and TRBJ2-5; tentatively, D is TRBD1 (6 bases). Per the germline V gene, CDR1 is GTSNPN and CDR2 is SVGIG (reference sequence). V shed 0 bases and J shed 4 bases, with 18 bases lying between them. This CDR3 comprises 16 residues. CDR3 nucleotides: TGTGCCTGGAGTGTAGGTCTTACAGGGCAGTTAGAGACCCAGTACTTC. Protein sequence: CAWSVGLTGQLETQYF.

The J gene is TRBJ1-4, the V gene TRBV7-2, with D possibly TRBD1 on 6 matching bases. Germline V lookup: CDR1 SGHTA, CDR2 FQGNSA. V lost 6 bases and J 8 bases, leaving 19 bases between the germline ends. The CDR3 is 15 amino acids. The CDR3 spells CASRSRDIGGEKLFF. The DNA of the CDR3 is TGTGCCAGCAGATCCCGGGACATTGGAGGAGAAAAACTGTTTTTT.

The chain combines TRBV28 with TRBJ2-7; 7 bases are shared with TRBD1. The length of the CDR3 is 13 residues. J was trimmed by 3 bases and V by 4 bases; bases with no gene match: 3. Per the germline V gene, CDR1 is MDHEN and CDR2 is SYDVKM. CDR3 loop: CASSSGTVYEQYV. The CDR3 DNA is TGTGCCAGCAGTTCCGGGACAGTCTACGAGCAGTACGTC.

The chain recombines TRBV7-9 with TRBJ2-1; a weak D match, TRBD2 (6 bases). CDR3 length: 15 residues. The germline V gene encodes CDR1 SEHNR and CDR2 FQNEAQ (reference sequence). V lost 2 bases and J lost 5, with 13 bases in between. For the CDR3, the DNA is TGTGCCAGCAGCTTATACGGGAGAGGAGACAATGAGCAGTTCTTC. This encodes CASSLYGRGDNEQFF.

This clone was detected once. The J gene is TRBJ2-7, the V gene TRBV19; 8 bases agree with TRBD2. This CDR3 has 15 residues. Trimming took 6 bases from V and 2 from J; bases not matched to a gene: 9. CDR1 is LNHDA and CDR2 is SQIVND in the germline V gene (reference sequence). CDR3 sequence reads: CASRDPLAAAYEQYF. CDR3 DNA sequence: TGTGCCAGTAGGGACCCACTAGCGGCGGCCTACGAGCAGTACTTC.

The V gene is TRBV28, the J gene TRBJ2-1; D may be TRBD2 (7 bases). The germline V gene has CDR1 MDHEN and CDR2 SYDVKM. V lost 6 bases and J lost 3, with 12 bases in between. The CDR3 extends over 14 amino acids. CDR3 in amino acids: CASRTGGFYNEQFF. The CDR3, as DNA: TGTGCCAGCAGGACGGGGGGCTTCTACAATGAGCAGTTCTTC.

The chain joins TRBV5-4 to TRBJ1-1, with D possibly being TRBD1 (5 bases). Trimming pared 3 bases from V and 4 bases from J, leaving 16 bases between. Germline CDR1 and CDR2: SGHNT and YYREEE (reference sequence). The CDR3 sequence is 15 residues long. This chain's CDR3 is CASSSTPTETTEAFF. Written as DNA, the CDR3 is TGTGCCAGCAGCTCGACCCCGACAGAGACCACTGAAGCTTTCTTT.

This clone was seen a single time. The rearrangement uses TRBV30 and TRBJ1-3; D uncertain. V lost 0 bases to trimming and J lost 4 bases, with 7 bases between them. The CDR3 has 13 residues. CDR1 is GTSNPN and CDR2 is SVGIG in the germline V gene (reference sequence). The CDR3 region is CAWSVSGGNTIYF. Here the CDR3 DNA reads TGTGCCTGGAGTGTATCGGGGGGAAACACCATATATTTT.